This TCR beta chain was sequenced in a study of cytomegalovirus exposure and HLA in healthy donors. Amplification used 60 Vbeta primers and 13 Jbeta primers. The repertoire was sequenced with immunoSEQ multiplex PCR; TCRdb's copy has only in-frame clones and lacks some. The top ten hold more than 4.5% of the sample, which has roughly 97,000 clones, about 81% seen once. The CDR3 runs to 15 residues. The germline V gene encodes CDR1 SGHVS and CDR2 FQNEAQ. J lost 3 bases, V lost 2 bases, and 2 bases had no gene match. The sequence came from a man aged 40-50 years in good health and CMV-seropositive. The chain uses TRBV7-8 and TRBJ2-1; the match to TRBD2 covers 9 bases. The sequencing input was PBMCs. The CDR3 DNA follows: TGTGCCAGCAGCTTACGACTAGCGGACTACAATGAGCAGTTCTTC. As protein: CASSLRLADYNEQFF.